Below are 16 T cell receptor beta chains sequenced from a single sample in a study of technical replicates of blood from several donors (dated by TCRdb to 2016 to 2017). To prepare the library, the immunoSEQ multiplex PCR assay was applied. What TCRdb holds here is the immuneACCESS table cut down to in-frame rearrangements. Part of the clones is not present; checked against another copy, under half of the missing clones reflect an unresolved V gene, and the others are unexplained. The sample table lists tens of thousands of clones, roughly 94% of them with a count of one. The top ten clonotypes cover roughly 0.23% of the sample. Sequencing was carried out using T cells isolated from PBMCs. The receptors were sampled from a human donor in good health.

This chain links TRBV6-1 with TRBJ1-1; unclear D gene. V shed 3 bases and J shed 0 bases, with 17 bases lying between them. This CDR3 spans 17 amino acids. The germline V gene encodes CDR1 MNHNS and CDR2 SASEGT. CDR3 nucleotides: TGTGCCAGCAGTGATGTGCGGGGTAGGAGGATGAACACTGAAGCTTTCTTT. Its translation is CASSDVRGRRMNTEAFF.

The chain recombines TRBV7-8 with TRBJ2-3; no clear D. Germline CDR1 SGHVS, CDR2 FQNEAQ. Trimming cost V 2 bases and J 5 bases, with 14 bases left between them. This CDR3 spans 15 amino acids. The CDR3 region has the DNA TGTGCCAGCAGCTTATTAAGAATATCGAGAGATACGCAGTATTTT. Translation: CASSLLRISRDTQYF.

This chain connects TRBV19 to TRBJ2-7, with 7 bases identical to TRBD2. V was clipped by 3 bases and J by 5 bases; unmatched bases: 13. CDR1 is LNHDA and CDR2 is SQIVND in the germline V gene (reference sequence). This CDR3 is built from 16 residues. The CDR3 DNA reads TGTGCCAGTAGTATCAGGGTGGGAGGGTTAAAGGACGAGCAGTACTTC. It yields the protein CASSIRVGGLKDEQYF.

This clone was recorded once. The rearrangement joins TRBV7-9 to TRBJ2-1; 11 nucleotides match TRBD1. CDR1 is SEHNR and CDR2 is FQNEAQ in the germline V gene (reference sequence). The length of the CDR3 is 17 residues. Trimming cost V 5 bases and J 6 bases; bases outside gene matches: 12. The CDR3 region is CASSTDRDRGLFNEQFF. As DNA, the CDR3 is TGTGCCAGCAGCACCGACCGGGACAGGGGGTTGTTCAATGAGCAGTTCTTC.

This clone was seen a few times. The rearrangement links TRBV28 to TRBJ2-6; 7 positions agree with TRBD2. V was pared by 7 bases and J by 0 bases, with 3 bases of the junction left unmatched. The CDR3 is 15 amino acids. Germline V gene sequence: CDR1 MDHEN, CDR2 SYDVKM. The CDR3 DNA reads as TGTGCCAGCAACGGGGGGAGCTCTGGGGCCAACGTCCTGACTTTC. Translation gives CASNGGSSGANVLTF. The entire variable domain, with the rest obtained from reference TRBV28 and TRBJ2-6, is as follows: DVKVTQSSRYLVKRTGEKVFLECVQDMDHENMFWYRQDPGLGLRLIYFSYDVKMKEKGDIPEGYSVSREKKERFSLILESASTNQTSMYLCASNGGSSGANVLTFGAGSRLTVL.

V gene TRBV11-3 combines with J gene TRBJ2-2; possible D gene TRBD1, 6 bases. Per the germline V gene, CDR1 is SGHNT and CDR2 is YENEEA. This CDR3 contains 18 residues. V lost 5 bases and J 0 bases, leaving 19 bases between the germline ends. The CDR3 here is CASSPGRFGQSNTGELFF. The CDR3 nucleotides read TGTGCCAGCAGCCCCGGACGGTTCGGACAGTCGAACACCGGGGAGCTGTTTTTT.

As for this clone: Other DNA sequences in this sample translate to the same CDR3. The CDR3 spells CASIRNTEAFF. The CDR3 bases are TGTGCCAGTATCAGGAACACTGAAGCTTTCTTT. The chain combines TRBV19 with TRBJ1-1; D not resolved. Germline CDR1 and CDR2: LNHDA and SQIVND (reference sequence). Trimming removed 7 bases from V and 1 base from J, with 4 bases in between. The CDR3 totals 11 residues.

In its sample, this clone was seen a few times. CDR3 region: CSVEQTGDTEAFF. The CDR3 region has the DNA TGCAGCGTTGAACAGACGGGGGACACTGAAGCTTTCTTT. V and J are TRBV29-1 and TRBJ1-1, with D perhaps matching TRBD1 (5 bases). Germline V gene lookup returns CDR1 SQVTM and CDR2 ANQGSEA. The CDR3 loop spans 13 amino acids. The ends were cut back, 2 bases at V and 3 bases at J, with 10 bases in the middle.

The rearrangement joins TRBV11-2 to TRBJ2-3; 8 nucleotides match TRBD2. The germline V gene encodes CDR1 SGHAT and CDR2 FQNNGV. Losses at the gene ends were 5 bases for V and 2 bases for J; bases not matched to a gene: 18. The CDR3 contains 19 residues. CDR3 DNA sequence: TGTGCCAGCAGCGCTTTCATTGTCTTGACGGGAGGGGTCACAGATACGCAGTATTTT. This sequence encodes CASSAFIVLTGGVTDTQYF.

The V and J genes are TRBV5-1 and TRBJ1-2; D gene ambiguous. CDR3 size: 17 residues. Trimming shortened V by 1 base and J by 2 bases, and 18 bases separated the two germline ends. From germline, CDR1 is SGHRS and CDR2 YFSETQ. The CDR3: CASSLTIVGRGNYGYTF. DNA for the CDR3: TGCGCCAGCAGCTTGACCATCGTAGGGAGAGGGAACTATGGCTACACCTTC.

The J gene is TRBJ1-6, the V gene TRBV9, with D possibly being TRBD1 (5 bases). This CDR3 has 16 residues. The germline gives CDR1 SGDLS, CDR2 YYNGEE. Between the trimmed V and J ends, which lost 3 bases and 6 bases, there was a span of 16 bases. The chain's CDR3 is CASSDNRRDSNSPLHF. In DNA form, the CDR3 reads TGTGCCAGCAGCGACAACCGGAGGGACTCTAATTCACCCCTCCACTTT.

The J gene is TRBJ2-1, the V gene TRBV29-1; unclear D gene. This CDR3 has 13 amino acids. Trimming cost V 5 bases and J 0 bases, with 8 bases left between them. From germline, CDR1 is SQVTM and CDR2 ANQGSEA. CDR3 sequence reads: CSVRQRSYNEQFF. The CDR3 coding sequence is TGCAGCGTTCGGCAGCGCTCCTACAATGAGCAGTTCTTC.

This chain connects TRBV5-1 to TRBJ1-5, with 8 nucleotides matching TRBD1. Trimming removed 5 bases from V and 7 bases from J; junction bases left unmatched: 11. Germline lookup yields CDR1 SGHRS and CDR2 YFSETQ. The CDR3 contains 15 residues. In DNA, the CDR3 is TGCGCCAGCAGGCTCACCTCGGACAGGGCACAGCCCCAGCATTTT. It codes for CASRLTSDRAQPQHF.

The gene calls are TRBV10-3 and TRBJ2-7, with D perhaps matching TRBD1 (6 bases). Trimming left V 1 base short and J 1 base short, with 11 bases between. Germline V lookup: CDR1 ENHRY, CDR2 SYGVKD. This CDR3 region has 15 residues. The CDR3 loop is CAISEYYRASYEQYF. DNA for the CDR3: TGTGCCATCAGTGAGTACTACAGGGCGTCCTACGAGCAGTACTTC.

V gene TRBV5-1 combines with J gene TRBJ2-2; maybe TRBD2 (5 bases). Per the germline V gene, CDR1 is SGHRS and CDR2 is YFSETQ. CDR3 size: 16 residues. V was clipped by 1 base and J by 2 bases, with 12 bases between them. CDR3 amino acids: CASSLKTGVNTGELFF. The CDR3 nucleotides read TGCGCCAGCAGCTTGAAAACCGGGGTAAACACCGGGGAGCTGTTTTTT.

The chain couples TRBV5-4 to TRBJ2-7, with 10 bases that match TRBD1. The CDR3 extends over 16 amino acids. Germline trimming cut 3 bases from V and 2 bases from J; bases unmatched to any gene: 8. The germline CDR1 and CDR2 sequences are SGHNT and YYREEE (reference sequence). CDR3 sequence: CASSSPGQGVTYEQYF. Written as DNA, the CDR3 is TGTGCCAGCAGCTCCCCCGGACAGGGGGTCACCTACGAGCAGTACTTC. Complete variable domain (other parts from reference TRBV5-4 and TRBJ2-7): ETGVTQSPTHLIKTRGQQVTLRCSSQSGHNTVSWYQQALGQGPQFIFQYYREEENGRGNFPPRFSGLQFPNYSSELNVNALELDDSALYLCASSSPGQGVTYEQYFGPGTRLTVT.